The next 3 T cell receptor beta chains were all read from a single sample in a study of T cell repertoires in cytomegalovirus infection. Their specific antigens are unknown. One entry per CDR3 protein, called by TCRdb with MiXCR from the reads. Of approximately 310,000 distinct CDR3 sequences detected, roughly 25% appear once; the ten largest clones hold 13%. The material sequenced was cultured PBMCs, taken from culture after CMV antigen stimulation. These receptors all come from a human donor in good health (CMV status not recorded). Some clones in this sample may be carry-over from other donors' samples.

The sample holds a few counts of this clonotype. The genes are TRBV19 and TRBJ2-7; TRBD2 matches at 12 bases. This CDR3 region has 14 residues. J lost 7 bases, V lost 5 bases, and 6 bases had no gene match. Per the germline V gene, CDR1 is LNHDA and CDR2 is SQIVND (reference sequence). In DNA, the CDR3 is TGTGCCAGTAGTGCTTCCCTAGCGGGGGGGGAGCAGTACTTC. This codes for CASSASLAGGEQYF.

This clonotype is a singleton in its sample. The CDR3 loop reads CASSRQRGETQYF. CDR3 nucleotide sequence: TGTGCCAGCAGCCGACAAAGAGGAGAGACCCAGTACTTC. V is TRBV7-9 and J is TRBJ2-5; D is uncertain. Germline loops: CDR1 SEHNR, CDR2 FQNEAQ (reference sequence). V lost 5 bases and J 4 bases, leaving 11 bases between the germline ends. This CDR3 is built from 13 residues.

This clonotype was counted a few times. J is TRBJ1-1 and V is TRBV19; TRBD1 matches at 7 bases. Trimming cost V 5 bases and J 0 bases; bases outside gene matches: 6. CDR3 length equals 15 residues. Germline-derived CDR1 and CDR2 are LNHDA and SQIVND (reference sequence). The CDR3 is CASSQNRGMNTEAFF. The DNA for the CDR3 is TGTGCCAGTAGTCAAAACAGGGGCATGAACACTGAAGCTTTCTTT.